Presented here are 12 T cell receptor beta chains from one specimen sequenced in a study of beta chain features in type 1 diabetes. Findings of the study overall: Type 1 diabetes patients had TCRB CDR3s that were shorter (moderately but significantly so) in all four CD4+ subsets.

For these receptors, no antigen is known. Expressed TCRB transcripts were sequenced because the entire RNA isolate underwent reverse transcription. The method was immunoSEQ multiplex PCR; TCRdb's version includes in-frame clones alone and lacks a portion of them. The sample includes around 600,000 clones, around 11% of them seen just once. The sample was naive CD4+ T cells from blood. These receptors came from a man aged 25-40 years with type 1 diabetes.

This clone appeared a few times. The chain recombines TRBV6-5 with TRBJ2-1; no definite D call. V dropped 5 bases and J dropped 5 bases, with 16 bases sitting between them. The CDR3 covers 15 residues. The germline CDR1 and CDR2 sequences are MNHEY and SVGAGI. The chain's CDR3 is CASSTGLSLDNEQFF. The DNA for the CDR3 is TGTGCCAGCAGTACCGGCCTTAGTCTTGACAATGAGCAGTTCTTC.

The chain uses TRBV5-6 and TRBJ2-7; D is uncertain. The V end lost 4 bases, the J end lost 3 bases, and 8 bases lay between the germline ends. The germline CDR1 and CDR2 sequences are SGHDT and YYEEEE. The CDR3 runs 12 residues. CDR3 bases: TGTGCCAGCAGCCGCCCGGACTACGAGCAGTACTTC. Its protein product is CASSRPDYEQYF.

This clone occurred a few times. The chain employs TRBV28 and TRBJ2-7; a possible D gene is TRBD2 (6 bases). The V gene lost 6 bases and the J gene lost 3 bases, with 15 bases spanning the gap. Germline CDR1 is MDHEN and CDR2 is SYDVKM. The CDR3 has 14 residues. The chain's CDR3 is CASSAPGVGYEQYF. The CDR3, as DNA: TGTGCCAGCAGCGCGCCGGGGGTCGGCTACGAGCAGTACTTC.

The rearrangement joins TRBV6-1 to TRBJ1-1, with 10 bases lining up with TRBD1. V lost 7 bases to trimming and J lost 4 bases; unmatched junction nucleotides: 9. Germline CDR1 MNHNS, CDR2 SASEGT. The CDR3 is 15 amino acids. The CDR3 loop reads CASNYQTGGGTEAFF. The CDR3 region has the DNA TGTGCCAGCAATTATCAGACAGGGGGCGGCACTGAAGCTTTCTTT.

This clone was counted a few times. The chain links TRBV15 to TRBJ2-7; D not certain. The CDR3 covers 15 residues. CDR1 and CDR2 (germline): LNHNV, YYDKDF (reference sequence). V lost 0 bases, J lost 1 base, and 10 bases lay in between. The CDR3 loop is CATSREGSFSYEQYF. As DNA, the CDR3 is TGTGCCACCAGCAGAGAGGGGTCATTTTCCTACGAGCAGTACTTC.

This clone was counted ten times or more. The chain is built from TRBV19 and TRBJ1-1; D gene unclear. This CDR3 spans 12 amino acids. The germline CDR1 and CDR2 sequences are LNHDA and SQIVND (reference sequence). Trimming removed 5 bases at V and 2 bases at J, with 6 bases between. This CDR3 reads CASSHSNTEAFF. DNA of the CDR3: TGTGCCAGTAGTCACAGCAACACTGAAGCTTTCTTT. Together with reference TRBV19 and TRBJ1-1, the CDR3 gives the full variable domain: DGGITQSPKYLFRKEGQNVTLSCEQNLNHDAMYWYRQDPGQGLRLIYYSQIVNDFQKGDIAEGYSVSREKKESFPLTVTSAQKNPTAFYLCASSHSNTEAFFGQGTRLTVV.

CDR3 region: CASSQVTNTEAFF. CDR3 DNA: TGCGCCAGCAGCCAAGTTACCAACACTGAAGCTTTCTTT. The chain has TRBV4-3 and TRBJ1-1; D gene unclear. Germline assignment: CDR1 LGHNA and CDR2 YSLEER. Deletions cut 1 base from V and 2 bases from J, with 5 bases between. This CDR3 has 13 amino acids.

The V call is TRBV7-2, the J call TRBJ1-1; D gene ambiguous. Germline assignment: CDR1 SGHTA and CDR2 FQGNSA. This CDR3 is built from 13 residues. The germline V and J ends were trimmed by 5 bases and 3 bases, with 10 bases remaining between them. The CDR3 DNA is TGTGCCAGCAGCAGTGGACTCGACACTGAAGCTTTCTTT. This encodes CASSSGLDTEAFF.

The CDR3 protein is CASGVAQGSYEQYF. The CDR3 region has the DNA TGTGCCAGCGGGGTGGCACAGGGGAGCTACGAGCAGTACTTC. The chain joins TRBV25-1 to TRBJ2-5; 7 nucleotides line up with TRBD1. The J call is in doubt because the DNA end fits TRBJ2-7 better. This CDR3 comprises 14 residues. The germline V gene encodes CDR1 MGHDK and CDR2 SYGVNS.

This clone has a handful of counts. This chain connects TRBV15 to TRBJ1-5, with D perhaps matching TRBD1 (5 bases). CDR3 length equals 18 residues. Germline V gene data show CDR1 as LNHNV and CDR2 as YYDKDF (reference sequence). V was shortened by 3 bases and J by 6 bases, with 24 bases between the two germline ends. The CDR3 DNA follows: TGTGCCACCAGCAGGGGGTGGATCGGGGCGTCCGGGGGTCAGCCCCAGCATTTT. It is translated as CATSRGWIGASGGQPQHF.

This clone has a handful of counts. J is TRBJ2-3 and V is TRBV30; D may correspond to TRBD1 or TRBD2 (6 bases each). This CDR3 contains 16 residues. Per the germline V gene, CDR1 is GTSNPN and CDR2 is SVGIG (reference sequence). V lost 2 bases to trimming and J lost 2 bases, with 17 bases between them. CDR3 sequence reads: CAWSIGHGGHTDTQYF. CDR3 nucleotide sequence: TGTGCCTGGAGTATCGGCCACGGGGGCCACACAGATACGCAGTATTTT.

The CDR3 sequence is CASSPQMGARVEQYF. CDR3 coding DNA: TGTGCCAGCTCACCACAGATGGGGGCCCGGGTCGAGCAGTACTTC. The genes are TRBV18 and TRBJ2-7, with D perhaps TRBD1 (6 bases). Trimming shortened V by 1 base and J by 6 bases, and 16 bases separated the two germline ends. Germline V CDR1 and CDR2: KGHSH, LQKENI. The CDR3 runs 15 residues.